One sample yielded the 20 T cell receptor beta chains listed below, sequenced in a study of CD8+CD57+ T cells in acquired aplastic anemia. Only patients with CD8+CD57+ cell expansion on flow cytometry were chosen for sequencing. Genomic DNA templated the TCR beta VDJ and CDR3 profiling. TCRdb fed the reads into MiXCR, producing one record per CDR3 protein. The sample yields about 160,000 distinct CDR3 sequences, roughly two thirds seen once. Sequencing was performed on sorted CD4+, CD8+, or CD8+CD57+ T cells (not recorded which) from PBMCs. Receptor source: a human donor with aplastic anemia.

The chain combines TRBV7-2 with TRBJ2-1, with D unclear. The CDR3 has 12 residues. Deletions cut 5 bases from V and 10 bases from J, with 12 bases between. Germline CDR1 SGHTA, CDR2 FQGNSA. CDR3 in amino acids: CASSPRTLEQFF. DNA of the CDR3: TGTGCCAGCAGCCCCCGCACTTTAGAGCAGTTCTTC.

V is TRBV19 and J is TRBJ1-1; perhaps TRBD1 as D (6 bases). The CDR3 is 14 amino acids. The ends were cut back, 10 bases at V and 3 bases at J, with 18 bases in the middle. Germline loops: CDR1 LNHDA, CDR2 SQIVND (reference sequence). CDR3 DNA: TGTGCCACCATTCGGACGGACAGTTACACTGAAGCTTTCTTT. Protein sequence: CATIRTDSYTEAFF.

The chain recombines TRBV20-1 with TRBJ1-5; 7 nucleotides align to TRBD1. This CDR3 comprises 15 residues. Losses at the gene ends were 0 bases for V and 6 bases for J; bases not matched to a gene: 8. The germline CDR1 and CDR2 sequences are DFQATT and SNEGSKA (reference sequence). For the CDR3, the DNA is TGCAGTGCTAGAGAAGGGACAGAAGCGAGTCAGCCCCAGCATTTT. Its translation is CSAREGTEASQPQHF.

This chain links TRBV24-1 with TRBJ2-1; a weak D match, TRBD2 (6 bases). Germline CDR1 and CDR2: KGHDR and SFDVKD. V was pared by 1 base and J by 1 base, with 10 bases between. The length of the CDR3 is 16 residues. The CDR3: CATSDFTGGSYNEQFF. In DNA, the CDR3 is TGTGCCACCAGTGATTTCACAGGAGGGTCCTACAATGAGCAGTTCTTC.

The V gene is TRBV25-1, the J gene TRBJ1-1; 8 positions agree with TRBD1. V gave up 2 bases and J gave up 6 bases; unmatched junction bases: 8. Germline V CDR1 and CDR2: MGHDK, SYGVNS. This CDR3 contains 15 residues. This CDR3 is CASSEVGQARSEAFF. In nucleotides, the CDR3 is TGTGCCAGCAGTGAAGTGGGACAGGCGCGCTCTGAAGCTTTCTTT.

V and J are TRBV7-9 and TRBJ2-5; no clear D. This CDR3 region has 15 residues. CDR1 SEHNR and CDR2 FQNEAQ come from the germline V gene (reference sequence). V was clipped by 5 bases and J by 4 bases, with 17 bases between them. The CDR3 coding sequence is TGTGCCAGCAGCACCCTGACCGGCAGTGGAGAGACCCAGTACTTC. Translated: CASSTLTGSGETQYF.

CDR3 loop: CASSDGTGETQYF. CDR3 coding DNA: TGTGCCAGCAGTGATGGGACAGGGGAGACCCAGTACTTC. The chain has TRBV2 and TRBJ2-5, with TRBD1 matching 9 bases. V dropped 3 bases and J dropped 5; count of bases not matched to a gene: 1. Looked up from germline, CDR1 is SNHLY and CDR2 is FYNNEI. The CDR3 has 13 amino acids.

The chain combines TRBV20-1 with TRBJ1-4; 9 positions match TRBD1. Germline lookup yields CDR1 DFQATT and CDR2 SNEGSKA (reference sequence). The ends lost 6 bases at V and 6 bases at J; junction bases unmatched: 8. CDR3 length: 14 amino acids. The CDR3 bases are TGCAGTGCCAGCGTAGGGACAGGGTATGAAAAACTGTTTTTT. Protein product: CSASVGTGYEKLFF.

The chain couples TRBV5-8 to TRBJ1-6; D is unresolved. The CDR3 is made up of 13 amino acids. Germline loops: CDR1 SGHTS, CDR2 YDEGEE. V lost 2 bases to trimming and J lost 10 bases, with 10 bases between them. The CDR3 sequence is CASSLGIGSPLHF. CDR3 in DNA: TGTGCCAGCAGCTTAGGTATCGGATCACCCCTCCACTTT.

V and J are TRBV6-2 or TRBV6-3 and TRBJ1-3; a possible D gene is TRBD1 (6 bases). The V gene's germline CDR1 is MNHEY and CDR2 SVGEGT. V was shortened by 4 bases and J by 1 base, with 17 bases between the two germline ends. CDR3 size: 17 residues. The CDR3 region is CASSFSGDTTSGNTIYF. CDR3 in DNA: TGTGCCAGCAGTTTTAGCGGGGACACCACATCTGGAAACACCATATATTTT.

This clonotype was picked up many times. The gene calls are TRBV6-4 and TRBJ2-3; possible D gene TRBD1, 7 bases. CDR1 and CDR2 from the germline V gene are MRHNA and SNTAGT. This CDR3 comprises 15 residues. Deletions cut 7 bases from V and 2 bases from J, with 16 bases between. CDR3 bases: TGTGCCAGCATGGAGGGGGCGTTAGACACAGATACGCAGTATTTT. Its translation is CASMEGALDTDTQYF.

The V call is TRBV29-1, the J call TRBJ2-1; no definite D call. The length of the CDR3 is 12 residues. Germline lookup yields CDR1 SQVTM and CDR2 ANQGSEA. Trimming took 0 bases from V and 7 from J, leaving 7 bases between them. The CDR3 DNA is TGCAGCGTTGAAGATCTAGTAAATGAGCAGTTCTTC. It translates to CSVEDLVNEQFF.

The V call is TRBV2, the J call TRBJ2-3, with TRBD1 identical over 12 bases. This CDR3 is built from 15 residues. The germline V gene encodes CDR1 SNHLY and CDR2 FYNNEI. The junction had 5 bases not matched to a gene; V was cut back by 8 bases and J by 2 bases. CDR3: CASGGTGGLTDTQYF. DNA of the CDR3: TGTGCCAGCGGTGGGACAGGGGGCCTCACAGATACGCAGTATTTT.

In this sample, this clonotype turned up once. The V and J genes are TRBV20-1 and TRBJ1-1; 7 nucleotides match TRBD1. The CDR3 has 16 amino acids. Germline CDR1 DFQATT, CDR2 SNEGSKA (reference sequence). The CDR3 spells CSVGNRGGKMNTEAFF. CDR3 DNA: TGCAGCGTTGGTAACAGGGGAGGCAAAATGAACACTGAAGCTTTCTTT.

The chain combines TRBV25-1 with TRBJ2-6; no definite D call. Between the trimmed V and J ends, which lost 3 bases and 0 bases, there was a span of 9 bases. Germline V gene data show CDR1 as MGHDK and CDR2 as SYGVNS. This CDR3 has 16 residues. The CDR3 nucleotides read TGTGCCAGCAGTGACTTATCCGGCTCTGGGGCCAACGTCCTGACTTTC. Translating gives CASSDLSGSGANVLTF.

The sample holds a few counts of this clonotype. The V and J genes are TRBV19 and TRBJ2-5, with TRBD1 matching over 7 bases. After removal of 7 bases from V and 2 bases from J, the junction contained 13 bases not matched to a gene. Germline CDR1 and CDR2: LNHDA and SQIVND (reference sequence). CDR3 size: 16 residues. The CDR3 bases are TGTGCCAGTACCATCGTGTGGGGCAGGGGGCAAGAGACCCAGTACTTC. Residues: CASTIVWGRGQETQYF.

J is TRBJ2-7 and V is TRBV7-2; D is unclear. Trimming removed 5 bases at V and 1 base at J, with 9 bases between. Germline loops: CDR1 SGHTA, CDR2 FQGNSA. The CDR3 sequence is 13 residues long. DNA of the CDR3: TGTGCCAGCAGCCAAACAAATTCCTACGAGCAGTACTTC. Translating gives CASSQTNSYEQYF.

The rearrangement uses TRBV20-1 and TRBJ2-5; 11 nucleotides line up with TRBD2. The CDR3 length is 19 residues. The V segment lost 3 bases and the J segment 0 bases; nucleotides outside the gene matches: 15. Germline values: CDR1 DFQATT, CDR2 SNEGSKA (reference sequence). This chain's CDR3 is CSARVFGLAGGRDQETQYF. The CDR3 DNA reads TGCAGTGCTAGGGTCTTCGGCCTAGCGGGGGGCCGTGACCAAGAGACCCAGTACTTC.

The rearrangement joins TRBV19 to TRBJ2-7; D ambiguous. Germline-derived CDR1 and CDR2 are LNHDA and SQIVND (reference sequence). Trimming took off 2 bases at V and 2 bases at J, with 7 bases between the two ends. This CDR3 has 13 residues. In nucleotides, the CDR3 is TGTGCCAGTAGTATAAGTCGGGCCTACGAGCAGTACTTC. It codes for CASSISRAYEQYF.

The genes are TRBV24-1 and TRBJ2-7; the D is unclear. CDR1 and CDR2 (germline): KGHDR, SFDVKD. The CDR3 totals 15 residues. V lost 8 bases and J 3 bases, leaving 19 bases between the germline ends. The CDR3 bases are TGTGCCACCACAGGCCCCACGAGTACATTCTACGAGCAGTACTTC. Its protein product is CATTGPTSTFYEQYF.